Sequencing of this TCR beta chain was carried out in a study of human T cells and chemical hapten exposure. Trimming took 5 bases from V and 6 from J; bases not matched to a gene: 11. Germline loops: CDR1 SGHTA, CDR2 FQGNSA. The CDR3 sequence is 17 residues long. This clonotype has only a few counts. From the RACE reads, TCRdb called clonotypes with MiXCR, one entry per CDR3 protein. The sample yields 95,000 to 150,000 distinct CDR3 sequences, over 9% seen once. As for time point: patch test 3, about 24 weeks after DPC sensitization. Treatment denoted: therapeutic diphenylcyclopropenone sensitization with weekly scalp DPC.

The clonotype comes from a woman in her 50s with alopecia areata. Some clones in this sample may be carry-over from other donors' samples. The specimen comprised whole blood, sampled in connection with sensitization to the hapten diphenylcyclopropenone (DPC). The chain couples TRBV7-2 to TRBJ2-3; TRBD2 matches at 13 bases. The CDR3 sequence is CASSLSGLAGREDTQYF. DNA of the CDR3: TGTGCCAGCAGCCTTTCGGGACTAGCGGGGCGAGAGGATACGCAGTATTTT.